This T cell receptor (beta chain) appears in the sequencing data of a study of PD-L1 blockade in urothelial cancer. As for the study in general: Blood analysis was done at 3 weeks (second dose) and 6 weeks after treatment began.

This CDR3 is 14 amino acids long. CDR1 and CDR2 from the germline V gene are LNHDA and SQIVND (reference sequence). The V gene lost 0 bases and the J gene lost 4 bases, with 9 bases spanning the gap. As for time point: peripheral blood 6 weeks after treatment start. Sampling of each patient yielded between 1 and 8 specimens, collected pretreatment and on-treatment. Each PCR reaction had synthetic TCR analog templates spiked into it. Profiled with immunoSEQ multiplex PCR; TCRdb holds only in-frame clones, not every one. The sample holds around 66,000 clones, about nine tenths seen once. This chain links TRBV19 with TRBJ1-2; D may be TRBD1 (6 bases). This clonotype originated in a man between 60 and 75 years old with urothelial cancer. This sample comprised PBMCs, obtained around atezolizumab (anti-PD-L1) treatment. Written as DNA, the CDR3 is TGTGCCAGTAGTATAGAAATGACAGGCTATGGCTACACCTTC. This sequence encodes CASSIEMTGYGYTF.